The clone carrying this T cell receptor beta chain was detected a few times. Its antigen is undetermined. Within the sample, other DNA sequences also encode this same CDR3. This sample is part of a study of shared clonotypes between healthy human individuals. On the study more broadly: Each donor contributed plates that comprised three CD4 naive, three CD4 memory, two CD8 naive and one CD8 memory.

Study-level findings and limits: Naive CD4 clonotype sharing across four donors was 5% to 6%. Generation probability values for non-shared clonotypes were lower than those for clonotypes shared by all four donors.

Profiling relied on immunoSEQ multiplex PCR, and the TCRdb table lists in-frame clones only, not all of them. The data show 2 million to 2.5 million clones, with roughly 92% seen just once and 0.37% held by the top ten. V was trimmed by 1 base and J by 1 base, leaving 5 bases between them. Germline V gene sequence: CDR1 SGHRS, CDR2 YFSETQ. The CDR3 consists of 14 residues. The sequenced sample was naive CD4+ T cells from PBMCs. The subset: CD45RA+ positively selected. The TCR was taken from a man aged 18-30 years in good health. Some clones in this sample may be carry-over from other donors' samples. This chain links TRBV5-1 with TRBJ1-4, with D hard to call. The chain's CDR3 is CASSLLGTNEKLFF. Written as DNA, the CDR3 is TGCGCCAGCAGCTTGTTGGGAACTAATGAAAAACTGTTTTTT.